A selection of T cell receptor beta chains follows, all from one sample in a study of cytotoxic CD8 clonotypes in ibrutinib-treated CLL. Measured with immunoSEQ multiplex PCR; TCRdb has only the in-frame clones, and not every one. The data contain some 150,000 clones, roughly 80% of them seen just once; the ten biggest clones take up around 30%. This sample comprised PBMCs, obtained after 12 months of ibrutinib treatment. These receptor sequences come from a human donor with chronic lymphocytic leukemia. Each CDR3 is given with its conserved first and last residue. The D gene is left open where the match is weak. Expanded clones are given a class, and other clones once, few, many or no size at all.

v_call: TRBV6-6
j_call: TRBJ1-2
clone_size: .
d_call: .
cdr3_nt: TGTGCCAGCACCACCTCGGGTTCAACAATTAACTATGGCTACACCTTC
cdr3_aa: CASTTSGSTINYGYTF

v_call: TRBV7-2
j_call: TRBJ2-1
clone_size: .
d_call: .
cdr3_nt: TGTGCCAGCAGCTCCCGGGACTCGAGCTCCTACAATGAGCAGTTCTTC
cdr3_aa: CASSSRDSSSYNEQFF

v_call: TRBV5-1
j_call: TRBJ1-2
clone_size: .
d_call: TRBD1
cdr3_nt: TGCGCCAGCAGCAAGGACAGGGCCGACTATGGCTACACCTTC
cdr3_aa: CASSKDRADYGYTF

v_call: TRBV25-1
j_call: TRBJ1-6
clone_size: .
d_call: .
cdr3_nt: TGTGCCAGCAGTGAAGGAGGGGTCCCGTATAATTCACCCCTCCACTTT
cdr3_aa: CASSEGGVPYNSPLHF

v_call: TRBV4-2
j_call: TRBJ2-2
clone_size: .
d_call: .
cdr3_nt: TGTGCCAGCAGCCAAGCAAAGGGCGGGGTAAACACCGGGGAGCTGTTTTTT
cdr3_aa: CASSQAKGGVNTGELFF

v_call: TRBV13
j_call: TRBJ2-7
clone_size: .
d_call: TRBD2
cdr3_nt: TGTGCCAGCAGCCACGGACTAGCGAAGATATACGAGCAGTACTTC
cdr3_aa: CASSHGLAKIYEQYF

v_call: TRBV5-6
j_call: TRBJ1-4
clone_size: few
d_call: .
cdr3_nt: TGTGCCAGCAGCTTGACTTTTATGGTGGGGCAACTGTTTTTT
cdr3_aa: CASSLTFMVGQLFF

v_call: TRBV7-2
j_call: TRBJ2-7
clone_size: .
d_call: .
cdr3_nt: TGTGCCAGCAGCCCCCAGGTTTTTGTCGAGCAGTACTTC
cdr3_aa: CASSPQVFVEQYF

v_call: TRBV7-8
j_call: TRBJ2-1
clone_size: .
d_call: .
cdr3_nt: TGTGCCAGCAGCTTAGTCCCCTCAGGGAGGCCGGAGCAGTTCTTC
cdr3_aa: CASSLVPSGRPEQFF

v_call: TRBV7-6
j_call: TRBJ2-5
clone_size: .
d_call: .
cdr3_nt: TGTGCCAGCAGAAACTCCCTCACAGCCTTAGGGGAGACCCAGTACTTC
cdr3_aa: CASRNSLTALGETQYF

v_call: TRBV9
j_call: TRBJ2-2
clone_size: few
d_call: TRBD1
cdr3_nt: TGTGCCAGCAGCGTAGGGGACAGCGGGAACACCGGGGAGCTGTTTTTT
cdr3_aa: CASSVGDSGNTGELFF

v_call: TRBV29-1
j_call: TRBJ1-2
clone_size: .
d_call: .
cdr3_nt: TGCAGCGGGGTGGATGACTATGGCTACACCTTC
cdr3_aa: CSGVDDYGYTF

v_call: TRBV2
j_call: TRBJ1-1
clone_size: .
d_call: .
cdr3_nt: TGTGCCAGCAGTGATGTCAGCTCCACCGCACAGGGCCCTGGAGCTTTCTTT
cdr3_aa: CASSDVSSTAQGPGAFF

v_call: TRBV7-9
j_call: TRBJ1-4
clone_size: .
d_call: .
cdr3_nt: TGTGCCAGCAGCTTAGGGACGGCTAATGAAAAACTGTTTTTT
cdr3_aa: CASSLGTANEKLFF

v_call: TRBV7-9
j_call: TRBJ2-1
clone_size: .
d_call: .
cdr3_nt: TGTGCCAGCAGCTTACCGCGGGGTGGGAATGAGCAGTTCTTC
cdr3_aa: CASSLPRGGNEQFF

v_call: TRBV7-8
j_call: TRBJ2-7
clone_size: .
d_call: .
cdr3_nt: TGTGCCAGCAGCTTAGGGACTCCCTTTCAGGGATACGAGCAGTACTTC
cdr3_aa: CASSLGTPFQGYEQYF

v_call: TRBV30
j_call: TRBJ1-2
clone_size: .
d_call: .
cdr3_nt: TGTGCCTGGACCTGGGCCAGCCTCCGAGGGGGCTACACCTTC
cdr3_aa: CAWTWASLRGGYTF